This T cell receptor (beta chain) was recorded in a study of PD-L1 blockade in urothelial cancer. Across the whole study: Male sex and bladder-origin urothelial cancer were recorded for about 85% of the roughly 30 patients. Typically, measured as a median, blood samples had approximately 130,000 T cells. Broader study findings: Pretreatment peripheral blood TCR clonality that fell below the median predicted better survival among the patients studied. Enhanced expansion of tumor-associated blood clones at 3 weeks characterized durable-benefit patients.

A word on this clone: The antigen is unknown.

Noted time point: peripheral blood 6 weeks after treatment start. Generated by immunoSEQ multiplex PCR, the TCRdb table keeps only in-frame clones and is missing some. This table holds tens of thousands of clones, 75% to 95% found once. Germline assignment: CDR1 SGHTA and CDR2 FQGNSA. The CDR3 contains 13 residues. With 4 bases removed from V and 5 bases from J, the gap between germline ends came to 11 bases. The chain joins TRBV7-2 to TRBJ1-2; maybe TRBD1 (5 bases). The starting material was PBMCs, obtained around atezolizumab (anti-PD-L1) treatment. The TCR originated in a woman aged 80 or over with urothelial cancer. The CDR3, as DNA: TGTGCCAGCAGCTCCGCGGGGGGATATGGCTACACCTTC. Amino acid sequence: CASSSAGGYGYTF. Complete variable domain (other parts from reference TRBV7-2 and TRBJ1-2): GAGVSQSPSNKVTEKGKDVELRCDPISGHTALYWYRQSLGQGLEFLIYFQGNSAPDKSGLPSDRFSAERTGGSVSTLTIQRTQQEDSAVYLCASSSAGGYGYTFGSGTRLTVV.